This TCR beta chain was sequenced in a study of cytomegalovirus exposure and HLA in healthy donors. Measured with immunoSEQ multiplex PCR; TCRdb has only the in-frame clones, and not every one. The profile shows roughly 250,000 clones, approximately 86% of them singletons. V was pared by 4 bases and J by 8 bases, with 17 bases between. This CDR3 comprises 14 residues. Germline CDR1 LNHDA, CDR2 SQIVND (reference sequence). This chain joins TRBV19 and TRBJ2-5; D perhaps matches TRBD2 (6 bases). The source of this sequence is a woman in her twenties or thirties in good health and CMV-seropositive. The material sequenced was PBMCs. The CDR3 DNA follows: TGTGCCAGTAGTAATCCCGGGACTTCACGAACCCAGTACTTC. This translates into CASSNPGTSRTQYF.